The 29 T cell receptor beta chains reported below all come from one sample, sequenced in a study of T cells in Graves' hyperthyroidism and ophthalmopathy. Amplified TCR beta CDR3 regions derived from RNA transcripts. Primed by the HTBI set, a first-round RT-PCR was run on the TCR CDR3. From the multiplex PCR reads, TCRdb called clonotypes with MiXCR, one entry per CDR3 protein. The data show 300,000 to 450,000 distinct CDR3 sequences, roughly 18% seen once. The sequenced sample consisted of blood. Source of these receptors: a man between 18 and 29 years old with Graves' ophthalmopathy.

This clonotype was observed a few times. The V and J genes are TRBV24-1 and TRBJ2-5; the match to TRBD2 covers 13 bases. The CDR3 consists of 16 residues. V shed 3 bases, J shed 5 bases, and the junction held 5 bases outside the gene matches. Germline CDR1 is KGHDR and CDR2 is SFDVKD. The CDR3 spells CATSDTLAGGRETQYF. As DNA, the CDR3 is TGTGCCACCAGTGATACACTAGCGGGGGGGCGCGAGACCCAGTACTTC.

This clonotype has a handful of counts. The chain is built from TRBV10-2 and TRBJ2-7; weak D call: TRBD2 (6 bases). Trimming pared 5 bases from V and 6 bases from J, leaving 14 bases between. This CDR3 spans 13 amino acids. CDR1 is WSHSY, CDR2 SAAADI, per germline. This CDR3 reads CASSKPAGGEQYF. Written as DNA, the CDR3 is TGCGCCAGCAGTAAACCGGCCGGGGGCGAGCAGTACTTC.

This clonotype came up many times. CDR3 region: CASSYYQRGGHRETQYF. The CDR3 region has the DNA TGTGCCAGCAGTTACTACCAGCGGGGGGGCCATCGGGAGACCCAGTACTTC. The chain uses TRBV6-2 or TRBV6-3 and TRBJ2-5; 10 nucleotides match TRBD2. Germline V gene lookup returns CDR1 MNHEY and CDR2 SVGEGT. Trimming removed 1 base from V and 5 bases from J; junction bases left unmatched: 10. CDR3 length: 17 amino acids.

This clonotype was detected many times. This rearrangement joins TRBV7-8 to TRBJ2-7; possibly TRBD2 for D (6 bases). The ends were cut back, 3 bases at V and 6 bases at J, with 12 bases in the middle. Per germline, CDR1 SGHVS and CDR2 FQNEAQ. CDR3 length: 13 amino acids. CDR3 nucleotides: TGTGCCAGCAGCTTTACGGAGGGGCCCGAGCAGTACTTC. Protein sequence: CASSFTEGPEQYF.

Ten or more counts support this clonotype. The chain carries TRBV3-1 and TRBJ1-1; D gene uncertain. CDR1 LGHDT and CDR2 YNNKEL come from the germline V gene (reference sequence). CDR3 length equals 14 residues. With 0 bases removed from V and 3 bases from J, the gap between germline ends came to 8 bases. Here the CDR3 DNA reads TGTGCCAGCAGCCAAGATTGGCGGGACACTGAAGCTTTCTTT. It is translated as CASSQDWRDTEAFF.

This clonotype has a count of ten or more. The chain has TRBV6-1 and TRBJ1-5; weak D call: TRBD1 (5 bases). V lost 0 bases and J lost 6, with 9 bases in between. The CDR3 covers 14 residues. The germline CDR1 and CDR2 sequences are MNHNS and SASEGT. As DNA, the CDR3 is TGTGCCAGCAGTGAAGCCGGGACCTCTCAGCCCCAGCATTTT. This codes for CASSEAGTSQPQHF.

About this clonotype: This may stem from a read error, because a much larger clone lies one nucleotide away. The genes are TRBV6-1 and TRBJ2-1; perhaps TRBD2 as D (5 bases). Per germline, CDR1 MNHNS and CDR2 SASEGT. This CDR3 spans 13 amino acids. With 5 bases removed from V and 13 bases from J, the gap between germline ends came to 18 bases. The CDR3 coding sequence is TGTGCCAGCAGTAGGAGTACTTGGGAGACCCAGTTCTTC. Residues: CASSRSTWETQFF.

Comment on this clonotype: A clone one base away is much larger, so this may be a read error. The chain combines TRBV11-3 with TRBJ2-2, with D possibly matching TRBD2 (6 bases). The CDR3 is made up of 16 amino acids. Germline V gene lookup returns CDR1 SGHNT and CDR2 YENEEA. V was trimmed by 1 base and J by 4 bases, leaving 13 bases between them. CDR3 DNA: TGTGCCAGCAGCTTAGGGGGACTCTTAGGCACCGGGGAGCTGTTTTTT. Its translation: CASSLGGLLGTGELFF.

This clonotype was found many times. The rearrangement joins TRBV20-1 to TRBJ1-2, with no clear D. Trimming shortened V by 0 bases and J by 3 bases, and 8 bases separated the two germline ends. This CDR3 is built from 13 residues. Germline values: CDR1 DFQATT, CDR2 SNEGSKA (reference sequence). This CDR3 reads CSARDTPHYGYTF. The CDR3 DNA reads TGCAGTGCTAGAGATACACCGCACTATGGCTACACCTTC.

In its sample, this clonotype was seen a few times. The chain couples TRBV6-1 to TRBJ2-1; TRBD1 matches 7 bases. V lost 0 bases and J lost 8; bases outside the gene matches: 13. The CDR3 consists of 17 residues. Germline assignment: CDR1 MNHNS and CDR2 SASEGT. CDR3 coding DNA: TGTGCCAGCAGTGAAGCGCTGACAGGGACCTTTTTGTATGAGCAGTTCTTC. It codes for CASSEALTGTFLYEQFF.

The J gene is TRBJ2-2, the V gene TRBV4-2, with TRBD1 identical over 7 bases. Unmatched junction bases numbered 4, after V lost 0 bases and J lost 0 bases. Per germline, CDR1 LGHNA and CDR2 YNFKEQ. The length of the CDR3 is 17 residues. The DNA for the CDR3 is TGTGCCAGCAGCCAAGACCCTGGGACAGCGAACACCGGGGAGCTGTTTTTT. Translating gives CASSQDPGTANTGELFF.

The sample holds many counts of this clonotype. The V gene is TRBV2, the J gene TRBJ1-1; D is unclear. This CDR3 comprises 14 residues. V dropped 8 bases and J dropped 0 bases, with 13 bases sitting between them. Germline values: CDR1 SNHLY, CDR2 FYNNEI. This CDR3 reads CASGSGSMNTEAFF. The CDR3 bases are TGTGCCAGCGGGTCAGGATCGATGAACACTGAAGCTTTCTTT.

Points on this clonotype: A much larger clone lies one base from this, so it may be a read error. The CDR3 protein is CASSLYKPNQEAQYF. CDR3 nucleotides: TGTGCCAGCAGTTTGTATAAACCGAACCAAGAGGCCCAGTACTTC. This chain joins TRBV28 and TRBJ2-5; D gene ambiguous. The CDR3 sequence is 15 residues long. In germline, CDR1 is MDHEN, CDR2 SYDVKM.

Only a few counts were recorded for this clonotype. The CDR3 reads CASSDPRDSRYGYTF. The CDR3 region has the DNA TGTGCCAGCAGTGACCCCCGGGACAGCCGCTATGGCTACACCTTC. The V and J genes are TRBV2 and TRBJ1-2; 7 bases agree with TRBD1. Germline V gene data show CDR1 as SNHLY and CDR2 as FYNNEI. This CDR3 contains 15 residues. J gave up 4 bases and V 3 bases, and 8 bases lay outside the gene matches.

The chain has TRBV7-6 and TRBJ2-7; 8 bases are a match to TRBD2. The V segment lost 1 base and the J segment 0 bases; nucleotides outside the gene matches: 5. Germline CDR1 is SGHVS and CDR2 is FNYEAQ. CDR3 length: 16 residues. CDR3 DNA sequence: TGTGCCAGCAGCTTAGGGGGGAGCGGGAGCTCCTACGAGCAGTACTTC. It translates to CASSLGGSGSSYEQYF.

This clonotype was counted at least ten times. This chain joins TRBV3-1 and TRBJ2-5; D gene ambiguous. This CDR3 region has 14 residues. From germline, CDR1 is LGHDT and CDR2 YNNKEL (reference sequence). Trimming shortened V by 1 base and J by 5 bases, and 11 bases separated the two germline ends. The CDR3 DNA follows: TGTGCCAGCAGCCAAGGCGGCCTTGAGGAGACCCAGTACTTC. Encoded protein: CASSQGGLEETQYF.

This rearrangement joins TRBV19 to TRBJ1-4, with 9 bases lining up with TRBD1. This CDR3 has 13 residues. The germline V gene encodes CDR1 LNHDA and CDR2 SQIVND (reference sequence). After removal of 8 bases from V and 8 bases from J, the junction contained 6 bases not matched to a gene. CDR3 in DNA: TGTGCCAGTCGGGACAGGGTAGAAGAAAAACTGTTTTTT. Translation: CASRDRVEEKLFF.

The genes are TRBV19 and TRBJ2-7, with TRBD2 matching 7 bases. This CDR3 is 14 amino acids long. The junction had 6 bases not matched to a gene; V was cut back by 4 bases and J by 3 bases. Germline CDR1 LNHDA, CDR2 SQIVND (reference sequence). The CDR3 here is CASSKAGVNYEQYF. CDR3 coding DNA: TGTGCCAGTAGTAAGGCGGGGGTGAACTACGAGCAGTACTTC. The full variable domain, completed using reference TRBV19 and TRBJ2-7, is DGGITQSPKYLFRKEGQNVTLSCEQNLNHDAMYWYRQDPGQGLRLIYYSQIVNDFQKGDIAEGYSVSREKKESFPLTVTSAQKNPTAFYLCASSKAGVNYEQYFGPGTRLTVT.

This clonotype was recorded a few times. The chain joins TRBV6-1 to TRBJ1-6; weak D call: TRBD1 (6 bases). This CDR3 comprises 13 residues. V was pared by 7 bases and J by 9 bases, with 13 bases between. Per the germline V gene, CDR1 is MNHNS and CDR2 is SASEGT. CDR3 residues: CASKSGATSPLHF. CDR3 DNA: TGTGCCAGCAAGTCGGGGGCAACTTCACCCCTCCACTTT.

The chain recombines TRBV5-1 with TRBJ2-4; 9 bases match TRBD1. The CDR3 is made up of 14 amino acids. After removal of 4 bases from V and 8 bases from J, the junction contained 7 bases not matched to a gene. Germline-derived CDR1 and CDR2 are SGHRS and YFSETQ. In nucleotides, the CDR3 is TGCGCCAGCAGCCGGACAGGGGATCTGGACATTCAGTACTTC. Protein sequence: CASSRTGDLDIQYF. The full variable domain, completed using reference TRBV5-1 and TRBJ2-4, is KAGVTQTPRYLIKTRGQQVTLSCSPISGHRSVSWYQQTPGQGLQFLFEYFSETQRNKGNFPGRFSGRQFSNSRSEMNVSTLELGDSALYLCASSRTGDLDIQYFGAGTRLSVL.

In this sample, this clonotype turned up many times. The V gene is TRBV2, the J gene TRBJ1-1, with D perhaps matching TRBD1 (5 bases). The germline V and J ends were trimmed by 2 bases and 1 base, with 14 bases remaining between them. The CDR3 has 16 residues. Germline V CDR1 and CDR2: SNHLY, FYNNEI. CDR3: CASSERFGTENTEAFF. For the CDR3, the DNA is TGTGCCAGCAGTGAACGCTTTGGGACGGAGAACACTGAAGCTTTCTTT.

The chain couples TRBV6-1 to TRBJ1-4, with 11 bases aligning to TRBD1. The CDR3 runs 14 residues. The germline gives CDR1 MNHNS, CDR2 SASEGT. Trimming took 4 bases from V and 7 from J; bases not matched to a gene: 2. The CDR3: CASSAGTGGEKLFF. CDR3 nucleotides: TGTGCCAGCAGTGCCGGGACAGGGGGTGAAAAACTGTTTTTT.

This clonotype came up many times. The rearrangement links TRBV29-1 to TRBJ2-7; 10 bases match TRBD1. In germline, CDR1 is SQVTM, CDR2 ANQGSEA. This CDR3 has 17 amino acids. V trimming: 0 bases; J trimming: 2 bases; junction bases outside the gene matches: 10. DNA for the CDR3: TGCAGCGTTGAAGATGGGATGATCGGGACAGGGGCCTACGAGCAGTACTTC. Its translation is CSVEDGMIGTGAYEQYF.

This clonotype was seen at least ten times. This rearrangement joins TRBV5-1 to TRBJ2-7; the match to TRBD2 covers 9 bases. Germline values: CDR1 SGHRS, CDR2 YFSETQ. The CDR3 sequence is 15 residues long. The V and J ends lost 1 base and 4 bases, in that order; junction bases with no gene match: 6. The CDR3 DNA follows: TGCGCCAGCAGCTTGAGCGGGGGGCCGGAATACGAGCAGTACTTC. This gives the protein CASSLSGGPEYEQYF.

There are many counts of this clonotype. J is TRBJ2-3 and V is TRBV6-1, with 7 bases lining up with TRBD2. This CDR3 has 16 residues. The germline gives CDR1 MNHNS, CDR2 SASEGT. V was pared by 4 bases and J by 1 base, with 8 bases of the junction left unmatched. The CDR3 sequence is CASSVAAGDRTDTQYF. The CDR3 DNA sequence: TGTGCCAGCAGTGTAGCCGCGGGGGACCGCACAGATACGCAGTATTTT.

In its sample, this clonotype was seen a few times. This may be a read error, as it is one base from a much larger clone. The chain joins TRBV9 to TRBJ1-1; D not resolved. Germline V lookup: CDR1 SGDLS, CDR2 YYNGEE. The CDR3 has 14 residues. The CDR3 bases are TGTGCCAGCAGCGCCGGGCCCCGGTACACTGAAGCTTCCTTT. Its protein product is CASSAGPRYTEASF.

The chain joins TRBV5-8 to TRBJ2-1, with D perhaps matching TRBD2 (6 bases). The CDR3 loop spans 16 amino acids. The germline CDR1 and CDR2 sequences are SGHTS and YDEGEE. V gave up 3 bases and J gave up 4 bases, with 17 bases separating them. In DNA, the CDR3 is TGTGCCAGCAGCTGGGGGTCGGGGAGCGGGTACAATGAGCAGTTCTTC. It encodes CASSWGSGSGYNEQFF.

This clonotype turned up a few times. The J gene is TRBJ1-2, the V gene TRBV15, with TRBD1 identical over 8 bases. CDR3 length: 14 residues. CDR1 LNHNV and CDR2 YYDKDF come from the germline V gene (reference sequence). V shed 4 bases, J shed 8 bases, and the junction held 9 bases outside the gene matches. In DNA, the CDR3 is TGTGCCACCAGCAAAGACAGGGGATCGACAGGCTACACCTTC. Translation gives CATSKDRGSTGYTF.

This clonotype was counted ten times or more. This rearrangement joins TRBV2 to TRBJ1-6; no definite D call. V dropped 8 bases and J dropped 8 bases, with 16 bases sitting between them. This CDR3 is built from 14 residues. The germline CDR1 and CDR2 sequences are SNHLY and FYNNEI. CDR3 protein: CASGDRREDSPLHF. The CDR3 region has the DNA TGTGCCAGCGGGGATAGGAGGGAGGATTCACCCCTCCACTTT.